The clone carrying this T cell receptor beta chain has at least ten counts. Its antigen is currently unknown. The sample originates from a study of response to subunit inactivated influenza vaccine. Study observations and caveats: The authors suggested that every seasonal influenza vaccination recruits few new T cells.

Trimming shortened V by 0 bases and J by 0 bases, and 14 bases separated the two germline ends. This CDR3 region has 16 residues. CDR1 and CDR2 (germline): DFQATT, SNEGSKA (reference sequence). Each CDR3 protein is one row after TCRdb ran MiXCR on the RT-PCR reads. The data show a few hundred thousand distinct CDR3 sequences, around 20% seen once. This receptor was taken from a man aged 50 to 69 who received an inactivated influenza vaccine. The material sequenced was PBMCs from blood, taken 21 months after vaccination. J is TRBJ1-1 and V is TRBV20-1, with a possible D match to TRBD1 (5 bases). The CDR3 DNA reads TGCAGTGCTAGAGATCCCCGGGCAGGGATGAACACTGAAGCTTTCTTT. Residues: CSARDPRAGMNTEAFF.